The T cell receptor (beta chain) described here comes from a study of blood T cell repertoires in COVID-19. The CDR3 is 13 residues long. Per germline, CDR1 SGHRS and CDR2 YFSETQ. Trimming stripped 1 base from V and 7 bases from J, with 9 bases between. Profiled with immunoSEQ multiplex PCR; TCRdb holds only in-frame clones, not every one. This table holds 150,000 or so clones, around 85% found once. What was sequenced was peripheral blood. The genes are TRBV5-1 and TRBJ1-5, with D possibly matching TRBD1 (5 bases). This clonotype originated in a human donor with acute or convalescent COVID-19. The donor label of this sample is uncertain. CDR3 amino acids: CASSLKGEQPQHF. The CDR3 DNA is TGCGCCAGCAGCTTGAAAGGGGAACAGCCCCAGCATTTT.